This is a list of T cell receptor beta chains from one sample in a study of blood T cell repertoires in COVID-19. The data were produced by immunoSEQ multiplex PCR, yet TCRdb's version contains in-frame clones alone and is incomplete. The sample lists over 200,000 clones, 80% to 95% seen once, with around 0.85% in the top ten. Source material: peripheral blood. These receptors were obtained from a man in his fifties or sixties with COVID-19, enrolled during active disease. The CDR3 runs from the conserved cysteine through the conserved F or W. Fields, in order: J gene, V gene, D gene, clone size, CDR3 DNA, CDR3 protein. A D gene is named only where the DNA matches it firmly. Some rows have no size entry. The others give once, few or many, or a class for an expanded clone.

J: TRBJ2-3; V: TRBV7-3; D: -; size: -; DNA: TGTGCCAGCAGCCCCGGAGGGGGGAGGGCAGGGACAGATACGCAGTATTTT; CDR3: CASSPGGGRAGTDTQYF
J: TRBJ1-1; V: TRBV10-3; D: TRBD1; size: -; DNA: TGTGCCATCAGTGAGAGGACAGGGGAGGCCACTGAAGCTTTCTTT; CDR3: CAISERTGEATEAFF
J: TRBJ2-6; V: TRBV1; D: -; size: -; DNA: TGCACCAGCAGCCGGCCCTACAGGGTTTACTCTGGGGCCAACGTCCTGACTTTC; CDR3: CTSSRPYRVYSGANVLTF
J: TRBJ2-1; V: TRBV10-3; D: -; size: -; DNA: TGTGCCATCAGTGAGTCTCTTGGGCATCCTTACAATGAGCAGTTCTTC; CDR3: CAISESLGHPYNEQFF
J: TRBJ2-3; V: TRBV19; D: -; size: -; DNA: TGTGCCAGTAGTATAGGCGACAACCGGGGTACGCAGTATTTT; CDR3: CASSIGDNRGTQYF
J: TRBJ1-1; V: TRBV2; D: -; size: -; DNA: TGTGCCAGCAGGGCGGGGGGGAGGACTGAAGCTTTCTTT; CDR3: CASRAGGRTEAFF
J: TRBJ1-2; V: TRBV5-1; D: -; size: -; DNA: TGCGCCAGCAGGGACGTTCAGGGGTACTATGGCTACACCTTC; CDR3: CASRDVQGYYGYTF
J: TRBJ2-7; V: TRBV7-9; D: -; size: few; DNA: TGTGCCAGCAGCCCTAAATCATCCTCGAAATACGAGCAGTACTTC; CDR3: CASSPKSSSKYEQYF
J: TRBJ2-7; V: TRBV28; D: TRBD2; size: -; DNA: TGTGCCAGCAGTTTAATAGCGGGGTCCTACGAGCAGTACTTC; CDR3: CASSLIAGSYEQYF
J: TRBJ1-1; V: TRBV18; D: -; size: -; DNA: TGTGCCAGCTCACTTGGGGAGACGAACACTGAAGCTTTCTTT; CDR3: CASSLGETNTEAFF
J: TRBJ2-1; V: TRBV19; D: TRBD1; size: -; DNA: TGTGCCTCAAAGACCCGGGACAGCCACAATGAGCAGTTCTTC; CDR3: CASKTRDSHNEQFF
J: TRBJ2-5; V: TRBV5-1; D: TRBD2; size: -; DNA: TGCGCCAGCGGGGTAGCGGGGGCCCAAGAAGAGACCCAGTACTTC; CDR3: CASGVAGAQEETQYF
J: TRBJ1-3; V: TRBV7-2; D: TRBD1; size: -; DNA: TGTGCCAGCAGCTTAGTGGGACAGGGGGCAGGAAACACCATATATTTT; CDR3: CASSLVGQGAGNTIYF
J: TRBJ2-1; V: TRBV14; D: TRBD2; size: -; DNA: TGTGCCAGCAGCCCCCGACTAGCGGGAAGGTCCTACAATGAGCAGTTCTTC; CDR3: CASSPRLAGRSYNEQFF
J: TRBJ1-4; V: TRBV5-4; D: TRBD1; size: -; DNA: TGTGCCAGCAGCCCCGGGACAGGGCCTAATGAAAAACTGTTTTTT; CDR3: CASSPGTGPNEKLFF
J: TRBJ1-1; V: TRBV30; D: -; size: -; DNA: TGTGCCTGGGGGCTTAGGGGTCCTGATCGATTT; CDR3: CAWGLRGPDRF
J: TRBJ1-5; V: TRBV4-2; D: -; size: -; DNA: TGTGCCAGCAGCCAAGGCTATGGTCTTGGCGGTCAGCCCCAGCATTTT; CDR3: CASSQGYGLGGQPQHF
J: TRBJ1-1; V: TRBV28; D: -; size: -; DNA: TGTGCCAGCAGCCCCTCCATGACTGAGGGGGCTGAAGCTTTCTTT; CDR3: CASSPSMTEGAEAFF
J: TRBJ2-7; V: TRBV12-3/TRBV12-4; D: TRBD2; size: -; DNA: TGTGCCAGCAGTCGACTAGCGGGGAGCGAGCAGTACTTC; CDR3: CASSRLAGSEQYF
J: TRBJ1-1; V: TRBV29-1; D: -; size: -; DNA: TGCAGCGTTGAACGAGGGTTCGCTGAAGCTTTCTTT; CDR3: CSVERGFAEAFF
J: TRBJ2-2; V: TRBV6-6; D: -; size: -; DNA: TGTGCCAGCGCGCCCCCCGCGACTACCGGGGAGCTGTTTTTT; CDR3: CASAPPATTGELFF
J: TRBJ1-1; V: TRBV6-6; D: -; size: -; DNA: TGTGCCAGCAGAGCCGACTCCAACAGGGTCACTGAAGCTTTCTTT; CDR3: CASRADSNRVTEAFF
J: TRBJ2-2; V: TRBV19; D: -; size: -; DNA: TGTGCCAGTTTCAGGGGGGATGGAACCGGGGAGCTGTTTTTT; CDR3: CASFRGDGTGELFF
J: TRBJ2-7; V: TRBV19; D: -; size: -; DNA: TGTGCCAGTGGGCAGGGAACAGGCGAGCAGTACTTC; CDR3: CASGQGTGEQYF
J: TRBJ2-5; V: TRBV7-3; D: TRBD2; size: -; DNA: TGTGCCAGCAGCTTAATCGCTAGCGGGGGGGCGGAGACCCAGTACTTC; CDR3: CASSLIASGGAETQYF
J: TRBJ2-7; V: TRBV30; D: -; size: few; DNA: TGTGCCTGGAGTTCCCAGGGGATCGAGCAGTACTTC; CDR3: CAWSSQGIEQYF
J: TRBJ1-4; V: TRBV5-1; D: TRBD1; size: -; DNA: TGCGCCAGCAGCTTGGCCCCGGGACAGGAGCCTAATGAAAAACTGTTTTTT; CDR3: CASSLAPGQEPNEKLFF